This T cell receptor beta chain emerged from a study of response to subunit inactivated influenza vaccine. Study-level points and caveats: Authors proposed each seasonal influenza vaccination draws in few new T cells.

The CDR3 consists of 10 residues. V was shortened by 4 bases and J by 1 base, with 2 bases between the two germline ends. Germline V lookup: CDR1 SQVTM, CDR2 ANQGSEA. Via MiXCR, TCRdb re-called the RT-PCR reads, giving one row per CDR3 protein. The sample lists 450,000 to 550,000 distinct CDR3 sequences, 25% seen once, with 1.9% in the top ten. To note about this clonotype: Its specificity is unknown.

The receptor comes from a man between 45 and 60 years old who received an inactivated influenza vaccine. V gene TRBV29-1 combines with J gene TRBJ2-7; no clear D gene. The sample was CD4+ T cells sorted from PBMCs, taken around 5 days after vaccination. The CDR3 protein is CSVVSYEQYF. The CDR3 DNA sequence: TGCAGCGTTGTTTCCTACGAGCAGTACTTC.